This T cell receptor beta chain was recorded in a study of graft-versus-host responses after intestinal transplantation. Whole-study results and caveats: GvH clones occurred in recipient marrow; some first appeared in ileum or blood.

Sequenced by immunoSEQ multiplex PCR; TCRdb stores in-frame clones only, minus some. The sample lists 60,000 to 65,000 clones; 85% to 95% were seen once. Notes on this clone: Its specificity is not known.

CDR1 LNHDA and CDR2 SQIVND come from the germline V gene (reference sequence). V was cut by 0 bases and J by 0 bases, with 21 bases left in between. This CDR3 comprises 20 residues. This clonotype originated in a human donor who was the organ donor for an intestinal transplant. The V and J genes are TRBV19 and TRBJ1-5, with a possible D match to TRBD1 (5 bases). The material sequenced was unstimulated CD8+ T cells sorted from spleen or lymph node cells, taken before transplant. CDR3 protein: CASSIERGQQELYSNQPQHF. DNA for the CDR3: TGTGCCAGTAGTATAGAAAGGGGTCAACAAGAACTATATAGCAATCAGCCCCAGCATTTT. Variable domain in full (rest from reference TRBV19 and TRBJ1-5): DGGITQSPKYLFRKEGQNVTLSCEQNLNHDAMYWYRQDPGQGLRLIYYSQIVNDFQKGDIAEGYSVSREKKESFPLTVTSAQKNPTAFYLCASSIERGQQELYSNQPQHFGDGTRLSIL.